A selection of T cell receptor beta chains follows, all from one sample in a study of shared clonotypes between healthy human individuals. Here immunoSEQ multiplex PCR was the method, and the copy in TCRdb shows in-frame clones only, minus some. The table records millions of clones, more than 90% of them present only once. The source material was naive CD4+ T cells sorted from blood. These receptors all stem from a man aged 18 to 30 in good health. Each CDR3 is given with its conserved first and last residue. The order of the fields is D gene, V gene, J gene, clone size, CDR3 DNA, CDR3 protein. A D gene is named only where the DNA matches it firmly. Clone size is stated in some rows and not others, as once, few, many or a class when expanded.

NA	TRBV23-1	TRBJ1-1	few	TGCGCCAGCAGTCAAAGGGTGAACACTGAAGCTTTCTTT	CASSQRVNTEAFF
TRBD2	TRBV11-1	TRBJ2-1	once	TGTGCCAGCAGCTTAACGCTAGCGGGGGGGAGTCGGGACAATGAGCAGTTCTTC	CASSLTLAGGSRDNEQFF
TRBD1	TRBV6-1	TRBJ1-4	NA	TGTGCCTTAGGACAGGGCTATGAAAAACTGTTTTTT	CALGQGYEKLFF
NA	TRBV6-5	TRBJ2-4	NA	TGTGCCAGCAGCTCCCCGGGGATTAGCAAAAACATTCAGTACTTC	CASSSPGISKNIQYF
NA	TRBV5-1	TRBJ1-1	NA	TGCGCCAGCAGCTTGGAAGTTCCAGGTAACACTGAAGCTTTCTTT	CASSLEVPGNTEAFF
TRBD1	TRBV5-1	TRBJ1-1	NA	TGCGCCAGCAGCGACAGGACAGGGGGAAACACTGAAGCTTTCTTT	CASSDRTGGNTEAFF
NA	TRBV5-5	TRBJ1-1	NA	TGTGCCAGCAGCCCCGTCGGGGTGAACACTGAAGCTTTCTTT	CASSPVGVNTEAFF
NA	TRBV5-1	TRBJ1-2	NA	TGCGCCAGCAGCTTTGGTGTAGCTTCCCCCTATGGCTACACCTTC	CASSFGVASPYGYTF
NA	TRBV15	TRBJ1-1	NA	TGTGCCACCAGGATTGGGCGGATGAACACTGAAGCTTTCTTT	CATRIGRMNTEAFF
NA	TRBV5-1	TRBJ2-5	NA	TGCGCCAGCAGCTCGGGGACGGAAGAGACCCAGTACTTC	CASSSGTEETQYF
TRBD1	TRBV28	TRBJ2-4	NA	TGTGCCAGCAGTTTAAGATCCCAGGGGGCGCCCCTGAAAAACATTCAGTACTTC	CASSLRSQGAPLKNIQYF